This T cell receptor (beta chain) derives from a study of breast tumors, draining lymph nodes, adjacent tissues. Looked up from germline, CDR1 is MGHRA and CDR2 is YSYEKL. The V end lost 0 bases, the J end lost 6 bases, and 8 bases lay between the germline ends. The CDR3 covers 14 residues. Study results and caveats: That most tumor T cells come from lymph nodes remained unproven. Compared with lymph nodes, tumors were less diverse; compared with nontumor tissue, more. Data fit most tumor T cells coming from lymph node, expanding in tumor.

As regards this clonotype: Its antigen is as yet unknown.

TCRdb recomputed calls from the multiplex PCR reads with MiXCR, one row per CDR3 protein. The table records about 8,300 distinct CDR3 sequences, around 42% of them present only once. This sequence joins TRBV4-1 and TRBJ1-4; D is possibly TRBD1 (5 bases). This receptor was obtained from a female donor with breast cancer. Some clones in this sample may be carry-over from other donors' samples. The specimen was tumor-adjacent breast tissue. The CDR3 region has the DNA TGCGCCAGCAGCCAAGAGGGGCGGTATGAAAAACTGTTTTTT. Its translation is CASSQEGRYEKLFF.